The T cell receptor beta chain under discussion was sequenced for a study of graft-versus-host responses after intestinal transplantation. Across the study: All recipients were transplanted with multivisceral, liver-intestinal, or isolated intestinal grafts. Every recipient had anti-thymocyte globulin induction and around three years of tacrolimus plus steroids.

The CDR3 has 17 amino acids. Trimming shortened V by 0 bases and J by 6 bases, and 21 bases separated the two germline ends. Germline CDR1 reads MGHDK; CDR2 reads SYGVNS. Findings of the study overall: In patients with graft-donor T cell macrochimerism, allograft graft-versus-host to host-versus-graft clonal ratios were high.

Sequencing was performed with immunoSEQ multiplex PCR; in TCRdb, only in-frame clones are kept and a portion is missing. The sample lists roughly 100,000 clones, around 93% seen once, with about 0.073% in the top ten. Worth noting for this clone: As yet, its antigen is unknown.

The sample was unstimulated CD8+ T cells sorted from spleen or lymph node cells, taken before transplant. The sequence derives from a human donor who was the organ donor for an intestinal transplant. The rearrangement links TRBV25-1 to TRBJ2-7; the D gene is possibly TRBD2 (5 bases). Here the CDR3 reads CASSEYFGGRTEREQYF. The DNA of the CDR3 is TGTGCCAGCAGTGAATATTTCGGAGGCAGAACCGAACGCGAGCAGTACTTC.